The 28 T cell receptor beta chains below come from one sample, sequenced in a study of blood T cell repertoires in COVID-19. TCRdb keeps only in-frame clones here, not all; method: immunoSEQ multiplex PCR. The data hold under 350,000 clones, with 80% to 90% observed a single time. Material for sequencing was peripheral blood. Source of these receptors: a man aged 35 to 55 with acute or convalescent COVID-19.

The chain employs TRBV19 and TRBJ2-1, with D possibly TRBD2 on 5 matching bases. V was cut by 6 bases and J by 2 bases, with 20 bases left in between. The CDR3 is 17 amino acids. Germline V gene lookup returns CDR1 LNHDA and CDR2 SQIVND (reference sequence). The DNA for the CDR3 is TGTGCCAGTAGCCCGACTCCTGGACTTAAGCCCTACAATGAGCAGTTCTTC. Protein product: CASSPTPGLKPYNEQFF.

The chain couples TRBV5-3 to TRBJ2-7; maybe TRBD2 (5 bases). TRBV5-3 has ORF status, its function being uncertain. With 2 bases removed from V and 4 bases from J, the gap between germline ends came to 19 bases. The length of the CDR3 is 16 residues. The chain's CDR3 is CARSLPAVRPSYEQYF. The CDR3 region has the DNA TGTGCCAGAAGCTTACCAGCGGTTCGGCCGTCGTACGAGCAGTACTTC.

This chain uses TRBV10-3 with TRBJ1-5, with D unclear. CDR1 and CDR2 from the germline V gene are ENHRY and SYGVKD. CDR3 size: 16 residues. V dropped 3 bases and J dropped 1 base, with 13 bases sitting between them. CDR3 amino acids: CAISDGGLGSNQPQHF. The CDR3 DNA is TGTGCCATCAGTGACGGAGGGCTCGGAAGCAATCAGCCCCAGCATTTT.

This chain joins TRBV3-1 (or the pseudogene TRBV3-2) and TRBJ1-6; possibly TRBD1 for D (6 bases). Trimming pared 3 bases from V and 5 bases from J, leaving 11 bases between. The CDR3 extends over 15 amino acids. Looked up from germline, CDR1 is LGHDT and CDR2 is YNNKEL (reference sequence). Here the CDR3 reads CASSQYRADNSPLHF. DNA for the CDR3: TGTGCCAGCAGCCAGTACAGGGCGGATAATTCACCCCTCCACTTT.

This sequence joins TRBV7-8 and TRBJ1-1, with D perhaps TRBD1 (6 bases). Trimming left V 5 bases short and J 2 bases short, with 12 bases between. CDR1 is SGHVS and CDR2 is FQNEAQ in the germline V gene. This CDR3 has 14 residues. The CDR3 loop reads CASSIGTLNTEAFF. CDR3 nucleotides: TGTGCCAGCAGCATCGGGACACTTAACACTGAAGCTTTCTTT.

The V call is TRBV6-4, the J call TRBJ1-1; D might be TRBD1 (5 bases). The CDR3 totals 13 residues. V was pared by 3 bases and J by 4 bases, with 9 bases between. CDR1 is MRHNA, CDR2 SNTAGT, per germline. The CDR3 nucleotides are TGTGCCAGCAGTGAATTGGGGGGCACTGAAGCTTTCTTT. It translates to CASSELGGTEAFF.

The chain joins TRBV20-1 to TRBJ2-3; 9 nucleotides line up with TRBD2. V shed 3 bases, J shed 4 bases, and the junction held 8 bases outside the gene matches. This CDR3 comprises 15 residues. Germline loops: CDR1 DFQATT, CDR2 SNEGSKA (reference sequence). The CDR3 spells CSASHGLANADTQYF. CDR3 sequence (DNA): TGCAGTGCTAGTCATGGACTAGCGAACGCAGATACGCAGTATTTT.

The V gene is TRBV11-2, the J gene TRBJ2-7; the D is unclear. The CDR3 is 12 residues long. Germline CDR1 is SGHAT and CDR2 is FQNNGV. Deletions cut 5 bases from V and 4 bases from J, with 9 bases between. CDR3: CASSLSQYEQYF. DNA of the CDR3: TGTGCCAGCAGCCTCTCCCAGTACGAGCAGTACTTC.

CDR3 in DNA: TGTGCCAGCACCCCCACTTCCTACAATGAGCAGTTCTTC. The encoded protein is CASTPTSYNEQFF. The chain links TRBV27 to TRBJ2-1; no clear D. V lost 7 bases to trimming and J lost 1 base, with 8 bases between them. The CDR3 has 13 amino acids. Germline CDR1 MNHEY, CDR2 SMNVEV (reference sequence).

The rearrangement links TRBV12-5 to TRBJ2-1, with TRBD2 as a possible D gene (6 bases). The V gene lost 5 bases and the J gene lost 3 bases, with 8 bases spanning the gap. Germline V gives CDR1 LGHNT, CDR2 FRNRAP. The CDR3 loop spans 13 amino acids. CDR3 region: CASGTGVYNEQFF. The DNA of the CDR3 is TGTGCTAGTGGTACGGGGGTCTACAATGAGCAGTTCTTC.

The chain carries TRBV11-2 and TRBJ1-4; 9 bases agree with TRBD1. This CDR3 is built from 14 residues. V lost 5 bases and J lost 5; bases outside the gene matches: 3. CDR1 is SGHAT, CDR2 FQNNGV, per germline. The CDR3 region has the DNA TGTGCCAGCAGCGTGACAGGGGGGAATGAAAAACTGTTTTTT. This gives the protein CASSVTGGNEKLFF.

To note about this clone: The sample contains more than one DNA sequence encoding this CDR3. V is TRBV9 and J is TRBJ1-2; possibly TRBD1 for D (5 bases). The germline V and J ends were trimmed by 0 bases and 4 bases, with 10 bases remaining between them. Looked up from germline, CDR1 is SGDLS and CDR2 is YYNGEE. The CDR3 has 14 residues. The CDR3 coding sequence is TGTGCCAGCAGCGTAGGACCGGGGGGCTATGGCTACACCTTC. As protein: CASSVGPGGYGYTF.

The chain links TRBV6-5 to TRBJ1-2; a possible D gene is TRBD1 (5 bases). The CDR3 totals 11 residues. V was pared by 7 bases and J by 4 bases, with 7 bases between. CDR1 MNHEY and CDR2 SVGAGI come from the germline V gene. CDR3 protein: CASTGAYGYTF. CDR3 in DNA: TGTGCCAGCACTGGGGCCTATGGCTACACCTTC.

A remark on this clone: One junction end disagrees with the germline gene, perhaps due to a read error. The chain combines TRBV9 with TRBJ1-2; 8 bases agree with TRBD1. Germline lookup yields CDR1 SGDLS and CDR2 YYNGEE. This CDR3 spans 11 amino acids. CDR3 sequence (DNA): TGTGCCAGCAGGAAGGGGGACAGGCCTATCTTC. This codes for CASRKGDRPIF.

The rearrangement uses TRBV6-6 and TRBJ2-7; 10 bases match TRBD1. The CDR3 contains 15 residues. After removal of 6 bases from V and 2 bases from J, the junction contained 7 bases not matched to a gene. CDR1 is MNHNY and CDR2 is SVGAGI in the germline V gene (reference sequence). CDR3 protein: CASRSGTGETYEQYF. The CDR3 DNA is TGTGCCAGCAGGTCCGGGACAGGGGAAACCTACGAGCAGTACTTC.

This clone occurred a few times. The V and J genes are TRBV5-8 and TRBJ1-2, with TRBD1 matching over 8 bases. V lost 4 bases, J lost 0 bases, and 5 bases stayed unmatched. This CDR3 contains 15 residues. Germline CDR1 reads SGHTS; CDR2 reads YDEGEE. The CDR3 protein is CASSQTGATNYGYTF. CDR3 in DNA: TGTGCCAGCAGCCAGACAGGGGCTACTAACTATGGCTACACCTTC.

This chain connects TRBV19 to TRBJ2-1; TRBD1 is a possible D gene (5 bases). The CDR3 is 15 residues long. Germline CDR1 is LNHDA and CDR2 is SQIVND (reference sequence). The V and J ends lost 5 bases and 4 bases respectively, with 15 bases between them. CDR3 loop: CASSERVGAYNEQFF. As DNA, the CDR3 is TGTGCCAGTAGTGAAAGGGTAGGGGCTTACAATGAGCAGTTCTTC.

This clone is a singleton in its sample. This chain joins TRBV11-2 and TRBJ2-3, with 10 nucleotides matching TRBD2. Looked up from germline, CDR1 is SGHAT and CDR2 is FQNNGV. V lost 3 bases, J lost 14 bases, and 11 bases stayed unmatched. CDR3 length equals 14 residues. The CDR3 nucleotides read TGTGCCAGCAGCTTGAGGGCTAGCGGGGGATTCGGGTATTTT. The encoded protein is CASSLRASGGFGYF.

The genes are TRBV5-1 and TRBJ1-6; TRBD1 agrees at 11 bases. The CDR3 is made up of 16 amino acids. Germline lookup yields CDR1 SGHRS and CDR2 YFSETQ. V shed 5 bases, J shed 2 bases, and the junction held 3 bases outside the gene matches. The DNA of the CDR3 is TGCGCCAGCAGACCGGGACAGGGGGCCTATAATTCACCCCTCCACTTT. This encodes CASRPGQGAYNSPLHF. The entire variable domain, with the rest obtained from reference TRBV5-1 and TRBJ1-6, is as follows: KAGVTQTPRYLIKTRGQQVTLSCSPISGHRSVSWYQQTPGQGLQFLFEYFSETQRNKGNFPGRFSGRQFSNSRSEMNVSTLELGDSALYLCASRPGQGAYNSPLHFGNGTRLTVT.

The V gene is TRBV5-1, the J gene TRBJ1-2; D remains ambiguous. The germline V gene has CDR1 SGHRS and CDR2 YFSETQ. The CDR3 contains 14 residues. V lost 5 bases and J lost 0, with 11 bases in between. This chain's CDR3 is CASRSSGTNYGYTF. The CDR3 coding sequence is TGCGCCAGCAGATCCTCCGGGACTAACTATGGCTACACCTTC.

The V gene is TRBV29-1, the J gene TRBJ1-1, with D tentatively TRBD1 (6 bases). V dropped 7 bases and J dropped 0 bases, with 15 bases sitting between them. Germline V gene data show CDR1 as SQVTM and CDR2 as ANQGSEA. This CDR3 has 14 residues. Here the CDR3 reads CSAVSGQMNTEAFF. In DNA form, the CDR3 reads TGCAGCGCGGTGTCAGGACAGATGAACACTGAAGCTTTCTTT. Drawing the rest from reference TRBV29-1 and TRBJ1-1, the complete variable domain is SAVISQKPSRDICQRGTSLTIQCQVDSQVTMMFWYRQQPGQSLTLIATANQGSEATYESGFVIDKFPISRPNLTFSTLTVSNMSPEDSSIYLCSAVSGQMNTEAFFGQGTRLTVV.

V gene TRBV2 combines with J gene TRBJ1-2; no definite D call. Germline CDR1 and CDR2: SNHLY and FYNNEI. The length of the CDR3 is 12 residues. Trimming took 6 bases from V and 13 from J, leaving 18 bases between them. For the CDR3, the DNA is TGTGCCAGCAGCCAGACGTTACTGGGAGGCACCTTC. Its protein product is CASSQTLLGGTF. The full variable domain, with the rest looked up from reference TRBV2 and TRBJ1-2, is EPEVTQTPSHQVTQMGQEVILRCVPISNHLYFYWYRQILGQKVEFLVSFYNNEISEKSEIFDDQFSVERPDGSNFTLKIRSTKLEDSAMYFCASSQTLLGGTFGSGTRLTVV.

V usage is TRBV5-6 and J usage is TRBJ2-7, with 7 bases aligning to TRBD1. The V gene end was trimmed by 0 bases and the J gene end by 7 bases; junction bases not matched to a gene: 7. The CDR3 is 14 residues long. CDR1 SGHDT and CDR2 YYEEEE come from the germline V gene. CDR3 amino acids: CASSLGDSKLEQYF. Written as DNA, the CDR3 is TGTGCCAGCAGCTTGGGGGACAGCAAGTTAGAGCAGTACTTC.

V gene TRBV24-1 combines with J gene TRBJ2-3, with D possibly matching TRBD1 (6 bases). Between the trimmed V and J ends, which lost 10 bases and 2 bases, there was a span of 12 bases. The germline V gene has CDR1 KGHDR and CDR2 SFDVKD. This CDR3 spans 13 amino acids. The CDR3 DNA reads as TGTGCCACTTCGGACAGTGTCACAGATACGCAGTATTTT. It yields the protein CATSDSVTDTQYF.

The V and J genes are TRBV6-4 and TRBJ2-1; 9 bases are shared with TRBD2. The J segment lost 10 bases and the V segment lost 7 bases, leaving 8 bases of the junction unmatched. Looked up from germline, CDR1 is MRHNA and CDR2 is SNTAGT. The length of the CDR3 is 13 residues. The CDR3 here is CASKQAGGMEQFF. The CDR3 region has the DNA TGTGCCAGCAAACAAGCGGGGGGTATGGAGCAGTTCTTC.

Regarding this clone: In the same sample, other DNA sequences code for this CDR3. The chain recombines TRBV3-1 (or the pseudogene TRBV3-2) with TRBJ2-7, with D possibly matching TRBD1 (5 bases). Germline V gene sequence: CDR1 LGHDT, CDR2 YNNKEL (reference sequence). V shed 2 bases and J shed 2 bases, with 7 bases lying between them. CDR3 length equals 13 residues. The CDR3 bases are TGTGCCAGCAGCCAAAGGGGCACCTACGAGCAGTACTTC. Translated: CASSQRGTYEQYF.

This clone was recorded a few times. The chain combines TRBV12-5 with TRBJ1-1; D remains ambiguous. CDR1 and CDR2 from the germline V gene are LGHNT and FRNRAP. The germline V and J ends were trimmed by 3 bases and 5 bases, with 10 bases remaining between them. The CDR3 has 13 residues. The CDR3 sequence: CASGFHSGTEAFF. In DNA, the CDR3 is TGTGCTAGTGGTTTCCACTCGGGGACTGAAGCTTTCTTT.

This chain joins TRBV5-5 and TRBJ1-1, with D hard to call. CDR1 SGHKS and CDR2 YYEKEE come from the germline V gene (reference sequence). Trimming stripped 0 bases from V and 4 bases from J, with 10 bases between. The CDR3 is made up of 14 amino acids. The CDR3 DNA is TGTGCCAGCAGCTTGGAGGAGGGTCCCACTGAAGCTTTCTTT. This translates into CASSLEEGPTEAFF.